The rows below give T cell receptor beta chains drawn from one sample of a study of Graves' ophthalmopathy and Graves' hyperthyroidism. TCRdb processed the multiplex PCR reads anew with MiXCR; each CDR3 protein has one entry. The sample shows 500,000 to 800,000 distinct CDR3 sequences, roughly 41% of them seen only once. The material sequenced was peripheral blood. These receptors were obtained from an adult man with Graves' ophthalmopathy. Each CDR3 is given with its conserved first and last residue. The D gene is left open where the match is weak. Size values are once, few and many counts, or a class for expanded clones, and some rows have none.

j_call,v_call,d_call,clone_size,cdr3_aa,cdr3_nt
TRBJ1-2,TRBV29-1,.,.,CSVGGTNGYTF,TGCAGCGTTGGGGGGACGAATGGCTACACCTTC
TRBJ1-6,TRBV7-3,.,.,CASSPTHQLNSPLHF,TGTGCCAGCAGCCCGACCCACCAACTTAATTCACCCCTCCACTTT
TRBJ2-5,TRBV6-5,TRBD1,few,CASSPTTGVQETQYF,TGTGCCAGCAGTCCAACAACAGGGGTCCAAGAGACCCAGTACTTC
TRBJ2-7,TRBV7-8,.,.,CASSSVRAYEQYF,TGTGCCAGCAGCTCGGTGAGGGCCTACGAGCAGTACTTC
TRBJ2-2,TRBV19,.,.,CASSIRTNTGELFF,TGTGCCAGTAGTATCCGGACGAACACCGGGGAGCTGTTTTTT
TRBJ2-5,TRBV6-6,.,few,CASSPTLRGTRVRGETQYF,TGTGCCAGCAGCCCCACTCTGCGGGGAACCAGGGTGCGGGGAGAGACCCAGTACTTC
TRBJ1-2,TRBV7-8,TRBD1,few,CASRLDRGLEWGYTF,TGTGCCAGCCGCTTGGACAGGGGGCTAGAATGGGGCTACACCTTC
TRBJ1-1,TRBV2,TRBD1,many,CASKLQGVNTEAFF,TGTGCCAGCAAACTACAGGGGGTGAACACTGAAGCTTTCTTT
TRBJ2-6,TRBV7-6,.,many,CASSSDRSSTSGANVLTF,TGTGCCAGCAGCTCCGACAGGAGTTCGACCTCTGGGGCCAACGTCCTGACTTTC
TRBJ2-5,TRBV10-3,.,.,CAISESQGQQETQYF,TGTGCCATCAGTGAGTCACAGGGTCAGCAAGAGACCCAGTACTTC
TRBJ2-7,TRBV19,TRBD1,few,CASSIIRGTGPNEQYF,TGTGCCAGTAGTATTATAAGGGGGACAGGGCCGAACGAGCAGTACTTC
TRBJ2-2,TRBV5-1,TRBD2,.,CASGRDQNLLTGELFF,TGCGCCAGTGGGAGGGACCAAAACCTTCTAACCGGGGAGCTGTTTTTT
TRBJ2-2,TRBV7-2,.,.,CASSLASGRELFF,TGTGCCAGCAGCTTAGCGAGTGGCAGGGAGCTGTTTTTT
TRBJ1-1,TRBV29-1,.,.,CSVGVAGETEAFF,TGCAGCGTTGGGGTCGCAGGGGAGACTGAAGCTTTCTTT
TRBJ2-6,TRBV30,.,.,CAWSVPGANVLTF,TGTGCCTGGAGTGTTCCTGGGGCCAACGTCCTGACTTTC
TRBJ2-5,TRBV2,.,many,CASNGQNQETQYF,TGTGCCAGCAATGGACAGAACCAAGAGACCCAGTACTTC
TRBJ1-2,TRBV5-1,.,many,CASSLDANSYGYTF,TGCGCCAGCAGCTTGGATGCGAACTCCTATGGCTACACCTTC
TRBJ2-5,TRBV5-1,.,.,CASSLDVSLQDGQETQYF,TGCGCCAGCAGCTTGGATGTCTCTTTACAGGACGGTCAAGAGACCCAGTACTTC
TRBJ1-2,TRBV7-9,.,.,CASNPSGDVYGYTF,TGTGCCAGCAACCCCTCGGGGGATGTCTATGGCTACACCTTC
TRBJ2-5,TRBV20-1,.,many,CSANRAQAGETQYF,TGCAGTGCCAATCGGGCCCAGGCTGGGGAGACCCAGTACTTC
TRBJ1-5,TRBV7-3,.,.,CASSSGQTGGNQPQHF,TGTGCCAGCAGTTCGGGACAAACTGGGGGCAATCAGCCCCAGCATTTT
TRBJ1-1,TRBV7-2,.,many,CASSLGGQANTEAFF,TGTGCCAGCAGCTTGGGTGGGCAGGCCAACACTGAAGCTTTCTTT
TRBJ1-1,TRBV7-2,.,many,CASSLVHRETEAFF,TGTGCCAGCAGCTTAGTGCACAGGGAAACTGAAGCTTTCTTT
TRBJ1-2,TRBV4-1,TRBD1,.,CASSGNGQGRNGYTF,TGTGCCAGCAGCGGCAACGGACAGGGCCGCAATGGCTACACCTTC
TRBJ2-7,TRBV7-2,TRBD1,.,CASSLSGQGPDHF,TGTGCCAGCAGTTTATCAGGACAGGGCCCAGACCATTTC